One and the same sample provided the 23 T cell receptor beta chains below, sequenced in a study of T-cell reconstitution after alpha-beta-depleted transplantation in children. Unique molecular identifiers were incorporated when the TCRbeta library was constructed. Each CDR3 protein is one row after TCRdb ran MiXCR on the PCR reads. This sample has just over 950,000 distinct CDR3 sequences, with about 30% found just once. The sample consisted of PBMCs, mostly from graft donor cells, taken 360 days after TCRalphabeta/CD19-depleted stem cell transplant. The receptors derive from a boy under two years old who had a stem cell transplant for SCID, so the T cells may come from the graft donor.

The chain is built from TRBV20-1 and TRBJ2-2; D may be TRBD1 (5 bases). Germline V lookup: CDR1 DFQATT, CDR2 SNEGSKA (reference sequence). Trimming removed 1 base at V and 0 bases at J, with 15 bases between. The CDR3 extends over 17 amino acids. CDR3: CSARVLAGQANTGELFF. CDR3 in DNA: TGCAGTGCTAGAGTTCTGGCAGGGCAAGCGAACACCGGGGAGCTGTTTTTT.

The chain recombines TRBV2 with TRBJ2-7, with TRBD1 matching over 8 bases. V shed 5 bases, J shed 4 bases, and the junction held 13 bases outside the gene matches. This CDR3 has 16 amino acids. CDR1 SNHLY and CDR2 FYNNEI come from the germline V gene. The CDR3 is CASSRGSWTGFYEQYF. In DNA, the CDR3 is TGTGCCAGCAGTCGAGGTAGCTGGACAGGGTTTTACGAGCAGTACTTC.

This clonotype has a handful of counts. The chain joins TRBV7-2 to TRBJ2-7, with 11 bases identical to TRBD2. V shed 5 bases, J shed 6 bases, and the junction held 12 bases outside the gene matches. The CDR3 loop spans 16 amino acids. CDR1 and CDR2 (germline): SGHTA, FQGNSA. As DNA, the CDR3 is TGTGCCAGCAGCCGAATCCTAGCGGGGGGCTCTCTCGAGCAGTACTTC. Translated, it gives CASSRILAGGSLEQYF.

This clonotype appeared a few times. The V and J genes are TRBV6-1 and TRBJ1-2; perhaps TRBD1 as D (5 bases). CDR1 is MNHNS and CDR2 is SASEGT in the germline V gene. This CDR3 region has 16 residues. Deletions cut 6 bases from V and 7 bases from J, with 24 bases between. The CDR3 region has the DNA TGTGCCAGCAGAGGGGCCAGAACTCCTTACGCCGTTGGCTACACCTTC. Translated: CASRGARTPYAVGYTF.

Remarks on this clonotype: A much larger clone sits a single nucleotide away, making a read error possible. The chain carries TRBV9 and TRBJ2-7; D is uncertain. Per germline, CDR1 SGDLS and CDR2 YYNGEE. This CDR3 is 13 amino acids long. The CDR3, as DNA: TGTGCCGGCAGCGTAGCTCCGGAGTACGAGCAGTACTTC. Its protein product is CAGSVAPEYEQYF.

In this sample, this clonotype turned up a few times. V is TRBV7-8 and J is TRBJ2-7; unclear D gene. Germline values: CDR1 SGHVS, CDR2 FQNEAQ. Between the trimmed V and J ends, which lost 4 bases and 3 bases, there was a span of 13 bases. The CDR3 sequence is 14 residues long. The CDR3 nucleotides are TGTGCCAGCAGCTCGTCCTGGCAGGACTACGAGCAGTACTTC. Its translation: CASSSSWQDYEQYF.

The table lists this clonotype with a few counts. The chain employs TRBV7-8 and TRBJ2-7; D not resolved. The CDR3 contains 16 residues. CDR1 is SGHVS and CDR2 is FQNEAQ in the germline V gene. V gave up 4 bases and J gave up 5 bases, with 21 bases separating them. CDR3 protein: CASSSRAYKANHEQYF. The CDR3 nucleotides read TGTGCCAGCAGCTCCCGGGCCTACAAAGCGAACCACGAGCAGTACTTC.

This clonotype was observed many times. The chain links TRBV6-1 to TRBJ2-1, with D unclear. CDR1 MNHNS and CDR2 SASEGT come from the germline V gene. The CDR3 spans 12 residues. Trimming took 8 bases from V and 1 from J, leaving 6 bases between them. The DNA for the CDR3 is TGTGCCAGCGGGCCTTCCTACAATGAGCAGTTCTTC. It translates to CASGPSYNEQFF.

DNA of the CDR3: TGCAGTGCGAGATCCGGGACTGGGACCTATACGCAGTATTTT. Translation: CSARSGTGTYTQYF. The chain carries TRBV20-1 and TRBJ2-3, with a tentative D call TRBD2 (6 bases). CDR1 and CDR2 from the germline V gene are DFQATT and SNEGSKA (reference sequence). V was clipped by 6 bases and J by 7 bases, with 20 bases between them. CDR3 length equals 14 residues.

CDR3 in amino acids: CASNPLSTGGDGYTF. CDR3 DNA sequence: TGTGCCAGTAACCCTCTCTCCACAGGGGGGGATGGCTACACCTTC. The chain uses TRBV19 and TRBJ1-2, with 8 positions matching TRBD1. The CDR3 is 15 residues long. The junction had 13 bases not matched to a gene; V was cut back by 7 bases and J by 6 bases. Germline V gene lookup returns CDR1 LNHDA and CDR2 SQIVND (reference sequence).

This rearrangement joins TRBV18 to TRBJ2-7, with D possibly matching TRBD1 (6 bases). Germline CDR1 and CDR2: KGHSH and LQKENI. This CDR3 region has 14 residues. Trimming cost V 3 bases and J 1 base, with 10 bases left between them. The CDR3 loop is CASSPKDSSYEQYF. The CDR3, as DNA: TGTGCCAGCTCACCGAAGGACAGTTCCTACGAGCAGTACTTC. Using reference TRBV18 and TRBJ2-7 for the parts outside the CDR3, the full variable domain is NAGVMQNPRHLVRRRGQEARLRCSPMKGHSHVYWYRQLPEEGLKFMVYLQKENIIDESGMPKERFSAEFPKEGPSILRIQQVVRGDSAAYFCASSPKDSSYEQYFGPGTRLTVT.

The chain couples TRBV5-1 to TRBJ2-5, with TRBD1 as a possible D gene (6 bases). This CDR3 comprises 14 residues. Germline V gives CDR1 SGHRS, CDR2 YFSETQ. Trimming shortened V by 0 bases and J by 7 bases, and 13 bases separated the two germline ends. The CDR3 region has the DNA TGCGCCAGCAGCTTGGTCCCAGGGGCAGGGACCCAGTACTTC. Protein: CASSLVPGAGTQYF.

This clonotype was seen a few times. The J gene is TRBJ2-2, the V gene TRBV29-1, with D uncertain. Per the germline V gene, CDR1 is SQVTM and CDR2 is ANQGSEA. This CDR3 contains 11 residues. The CDR3 spells CSSGNTGELFF. In DNA form, the CDR3 reads TGCAGTTCGGGGAACACCGGGGAGCTGTTTTTT.

V is TRBV20-1 and J is TRBJ2-1; 12 bases align to TRBD2. V gave up 6 bases and J gave up 6 bases; unmatched junction bases: 12. Germline values: CDR1 DFQATT, CDR2 SNEGSKA (reference sequence). This CDR3 is built from 16 residues. The CDR3 sequence: CSARRTGLAGFNEQFF. The CDR3 DNA sequence: TGCAGTGCCCGGCGAACAGGACTAGCGGGGTTCAATGAGCAGTTCTTC.

V and J are TRBV28 and TRBJ2-5; D not certain. Per the germline V gene, CDR1 is MDHEN and CDR2 is SYDVKM. This CDR3 is built from 15 residues. V shed 5 bases and J shed 3 bases, with 16 bases lying between them. CDR3 sequence (DNA): TGTGCCAGCAGTCCTTATGAAGATACCAAAGAGACCCAGTACTTC. Encoded protein: CASSPYEDTKETQYF.

The rearrangement joins TRBV5-1 to TRBJ2-1; D is unclear. The V gene's germline CDR1 is SGHRS and CDR2 YFSETQ. V lost 4 bases, J lost 7 bases, and 18 bases lay in between. The CDR3 extends over 15 amino acids. CDR3 sequence: CASSPQDQSPNEQFF. The CDR3 DNA sequence: TGCGCCAGCAGCCCCCAAGACCAATCACCTAATGAGCAGTTCTTC.

This chain uses TRBV18 with TRBJ2-2; D tentatively fits TRBD1 or TRBD2 (6 bases each). The CDR3 is 18 residues long. From germline, CDR1 is KGHSH and CDR2 LQKENI. Trimming stripped 3 bases from V and 0 bases from J, with 17 bases between. The CDR3 is CASSPPGRGVANTGELFF. In DNA form, the CDR3 reads TGTGCCAGCTCACCTCCCGGAAGGGGGGTTGCGAACACCGGGGAGCTGTTTTTT.

This chain connects TRBV7-2 to TRBJ2-7, with D unresolved. Trimming stripped 1 base from V and 2 bases from J, with 12 bases between. The length of the CDR3 is 15 residues. Germline values: CDR1 SGHTA, CDR2 FQGNSA. The CDR3 DNA sequence: TGTGCCAGCAGCTTAGGAAAGGGATGGGCCTACGAGCAGTACTTC. This codes for CASSLGKGWAYEQYF.

The V gene is TRBV5-5, the J gene TRBJ1-1; 7 bases map to TRBD1. Germline trimming cut 4 bases from V and 5 bases from J; bases unmatched to any gene: 14. CDR1 and CDR2 from the germline V gene are SGHKS and YYEKEE (reference sequence). There are 16 residues in the CDR3. The CDR3 region is CASSQEKPDRRTEAFF. The CDR3 nucleotides are TGTGCCAGCAGCCAAGAAAAGCCGGACAGGAGGACTGAAGCTTTCTTT.

This clonotype was seen more than once but under ten times. This chain joins TRBV5-5 and TRBJ2-1, with TRBD2 matching 10 bases. CDR3 length: 17 residues. With 1 base clipped from V and 8 bases from J, the junction kept 12 bases outside the gene matches. CDR1 SGHKS and CDR2 YYEKEE come from the germline V gene (reference sequence). The CDR3 protein is CASSLFPPSGGDDEQFF. The CDR3 nucleotides are TGTGCCAGCAGCTTGTTCCCCCCTAGCGGGGGTGACGATGAGCAGTTCTTC. The full variable domain, rest sourced from reference TRBV5-5 and TRBJ2-1, is DAGVTQSPTHLIKTRGQQVTLRCSPISGHKSVSWYQQVLGQGPQFIFQYYEKEERGRGNFPDRFSARQFPNYSSELNVNALLLGDSALYLCASSLFPPSGGDDEQFFGPGTRLTVL.

The chain joins TRBV12-3 or TRBV12-4 to TRBJ1-2; 8 bases line up with TRBD1. V lost 3 bases and J lost 8; bases outside the gene matches: 8. The CDR3 spans 14 residues. The CDR3 sequence: CASSFQGASGGYTF. The CDR3 DNA reads TGTGCCAGCAGTTTCCAGGGGGCATCGGGAGGCTACACCTTC.

The chain combines TRBV6-5 with TRBJ2-5; 9 nucleotides align to TRBD1. The V gene end was trimmed by 5 bases and the J gene end by 5 bases; junction bases not matched to a gene: 9. CDR1 is MNHEY, CDR2 SVGAGI, per germline. The CDR3 has 15 residues. CDR3 in DNA: TGTGCCAGCAGTAACCCGGGACAGGGCACGGAGACCCAGTACTTC. It encodes CASSNPGQGTETQYF.

This clonotype has more than one count but fewer than ten. This sequence joins TRBV7-6 and TRBJ2-1; TRBD1 matches 7 bases. J was trimmed by 1 base and V by 5 bases; bases with no gene match: 8. The germline CDR1 and CDR2 sequences are SGHVS and FNYEAQ. The CDR3 is made up of 16 amino acids. The CDR3 bases are TGTGCCAGCAGCCCTGCATGGACAGGTTCCTACAATGAGCAGTTCTTC. Its translation is CASSPAWTGSYNEQFF.